A selection of T cell receptor beta chains follows, all from one sample in a study of blood T cell repertoires in COVID-19. This table comes from immunoSEQ multiplex PCR, and its TCRdb copy is limited to in-frame clones, with some not included. The data show fewer than 150,000 clones, with almost 85% seen just once and roughly 12% held by the top ten. The source material was peripheral blood. The receptors derive from a human donor in a cohort sampled during active COVID-19. The CDR3 runs from the conserved cysteine through the conserved F or W. The order of the fields is CDR3 protein, V gene, D gene, J gene. D genes are given only for firm matches.

CDR3: CASSLAPQGAQRRETQYF
V: TRBV11-2
D: TRBD1
J: TRBJ2-5

CDR3: CASSWGQGSYEQYF
V: TRBV11-1
D: TRBD1
J: TRBJ2-7

CDR3: CASSLDPGQTEKLFF
V: TRBV5-1
D: TRBD1
J: TRBJ1-4

CDR3: CASSVVGGFQETQYF
V: TRBV9
D: .
J: TRBJ2-5

CDR3: CASSFYGGTEQYF
V: TRBV5-1
D: TRBD2
J: TRBJ2-7

CDR3: CSASRGSGYPGANVLTF
V: TRBV20-1
D: .
J: TRBJ2-6

CDR3: CASSRGLAGLSYEQYF
V: TRBV4-1
D: TRBD2
J: TRBJ2-7

CDR3: CASSLGLAGGRGTGELFF
V: TRBV9
D: TRBD2
J: TRBJ2-2

CDR3: CASSLAGRGGQETQYF
V: TRBV5-4
D: TRBD2
J: TRBJ2-5

CDR3: CASKPGQGAPADTQYF
V: TRBV19
D: TRBD1
J: TRBJ2-3

CDR3: CASSSKGGVAEQYF
V: TRBV19
D: .
J: TRBJ2-7

CDR3: CASSQEGLGEQFF
V: TRBV3-1/TRBV3-2
D: .
J: TRBJ2-1

CDR3: CASSSDNYEQYF
V: TRBV12-3/TRBV12-4
D: .
J: TRBJ2-7

CDR3: CASSLAGQGGYGYTF
V: TRBV5-6
D: TRBD1
J: TRBJ1-2

CDR3: CASGLLRQLSGANVLTF
V: TRBV12-5
D: .
J: TRBJ2-6

CDR3: CATRDNPGSNQPQHF
V: TRBV19
D: .
J: TRBJ1-5

CDR3: CASSMRRGNDSPLHF
V: TRBV19
D: .
J: TRBJ1-6

CDR3: CASGRQETQYF
V: TRBV6-5
D: .
J: TRBJ2-5

CDR3: CASSQEYGEYYEQYF
V: TRBV4-1
D: .
J: TRBJ2-7

CDR3: CAKLNAGEVTDTQYF
V: TRBV21-1
D: .
J: TRBJ2-3

CDR3: CASSTGNQPQHF
V: TRBV6-5
D: .
J: TRBJ1-5

CDR3: CAISLARDTQYF
V: TRBV10-3
D: .
J: TRBJ2-3

CDR3: CASSQYSGAFNEQFF
V: TRBV14
D: TRBD2
J: TRBJ2-1

CDR3: CASRRDSLNTEAFF
V: TRBV6-5
D: TRBD1
J: TRBJ1-1

CDR3: CASSLLVLGLYNEQFF
V: TRBV7-8
D: .
J: TRBJ2-1

CDR3: CASSLWQASSYEQYF
V: TRBV11-2
D: .
J: TRBJ2-7

CDR3: CASSDRGANSPLHF
V: TRBV6-4
D: .
J: TRBJ1-6

CDR3: CASSQKQGAGTQYF
V: TRBV3-1/TRBV3-2
D: TRBD1
J: TRBJ2-5

CDR3: CAYSKGLSVSYEQYF
V: TRBV10-3
D: .
J: TRBJ2-7

CDR3: CASTRQNTGELFF
V: TRBV9
D: .
J: TRBJ2-2

CDR3: CASRATGIRSRNEQFF
V: TRBV19
D: TRBD1
J: TRBJ2-1

CDR3: CASSDNSRYNEQFF
V: TRBV10-1
D: .
J: TRBJ2-1

CDR3: CASSRGRNEQFF
V: TRBV3-1/TRBV3-2
D: .
J: TRBJ2-1

CDR3: CASSQRETALYGYTF
V: TRBV14
D: .
J: TRBJ1-2

CDR3: CAISEMGSSPLHF
V: TRBV10-3
D: .
J: TRBJ1-6

CDR3: CASSISGQGSYGSPLHF
V: TRBV19
D: .
J: TRBJ1-6

CDR3: CASSLDSSNQPQHF
V: TRBV7-2
D: .
J: TRBJ1-5

CDR3: CASSQGRGGSSTDTQYF
V: TRBV4-1
D: TRBD2
J: TRBJ2-3

CDR3: CASSPGTSGYEQYF
V: TRBV19
D: TRBD2
J: TRBJ2-7

CDR3: CATGQGSHGYTF
V: TRBV19
D: TRBD1
J: TRBJ1-2

CDR3: CASSLVQANTGELFF
V: TRBV5-1
D: .
J: TRBJ2-2

CDR3: CASSLWRGPQETQYF
V: TRBV11-2
D: .
J: TRBJ2-5